This T cell receptor (beta chain) was captured by sequencing in a study of cytomegalovirus exposure and HLA in healthy donors. Study outcomes and limitations: With later analysis, a missense DCLRE1C variant became linked to TCR beta V- and J-gene trimming. The study assumed roughly uniform donor sequencing depth for presence/absence analyses. Data from an earlier analysis indicated that most TCR beta V segments were productive either about 87% or about 30% of the time. A later analysis showed that HLA-associated TCR beta chains had undergone more clonal expansion than equally common others.

Vbeta (60) and Jbeta (13) primers were used in the PCR. Assay used: immunoSEQ multiplex PCR; TCRdb lists only in-frame clones, some missing. Found here are under 200,000 clones, around 73% of them singletons; the top ten hold 2% to 2.5%. Germline CDR1 reads SEHNR; CDR2 reads FQNEAQ (reference sequence). The CDR3 length is 17 residues. Of note for this clone: Its antigen is currently unknown. The junction does not match germline at one end; this may be a read error.

The clonotype originates from a man in his fifties or sixties in good health and CMV-seronegative. The chain links TRBV7-9 to TRBJ1-6; the D is unclear. Source material: PBMCs. The CDR3 DNA sequence: TGTTCCAGCAGCTTAGAGGTGTCGGCGGGCTATAATTCACCCCTCCACTTT. This sequence encodes CSSSLEVSAGYNSPLHF. The entire variable domain, with the rest obtained from reference TRBV7-9 and TRBJ1-6, is as follows: DTGVSQNPRHKITKRGQNVTFRCDPISEHNRLYWYRQTLGQGPEFLTYFQNEAQLEKSRLLSDRFSAERPKGSFSTLEIQRTEQGDSAMYLCSSSLEVSAGYNSPLHFGNGTRLTVT.